The 5 T cell receptor beta chains in this list originate from one sample, sequenced in a study of monozygotic twins with inflammatory bowel disease (dated by TCRdb to between 2018 and 2020). Library prep was done by 5' RACE. Sequencing relied on an Illumina HiSeq 2500. After the reads were reprocessed by TCRdb, one entry was made per CDR3 protein sequence, with no DNA. In this sample's table one finds 300,000 to 400,000 distinct CDR3 sequences. The ten largest account for 2% of the sample. The sequencing sample was made of blood. The receptors were sampled from a human donor with ulcerative colitis or Crohn's disease, or a healthy co-twin of an affected twin (not recorded which).

The chain links TRBV25-1 to TRBJ2-5. CDR1 and CDR2 from the germline V gene are MGHDK and SYGVNS. This CDR3 comprises 14 residues. CDR3 residues: CASSELRDQETQYF.

The chain joins TRBV28 to TRBJ1-2. Germline loops: CDR1 MDHEN, CDR2 SYDVKM. This CDR3 has 15 residues. The CDR3 region is CASTLPAGNPDGYTF.

This clonotype is medium-sized (0.01 to 0.1%) by frequency. CDR3 protein: CASHHGTTSTGELFF. This chain connects TRBV6-2 or TRBV6-3 to TRBJ2-2; TCRdb indicates TRBD2, and absent DNA this call remains unverified. This CDR3 has 15 residues. Germline-derived CDR1 and CDR2 are MNHEY and SVGEGT.

The chain joins TRBV28 to TRBJ2-7; TCRdb's assignment of TRBD2 cannot be checked, as there is no DNA. The V gene's germline CDR1 is MDHEN and CDR2 SYDVKM. The CDR3 runs 15 residues. The CDR3 protein is CASSGDSPGSYEQYF. The full variable domain, its missing parts supplied by reference TRBV28 and TRBJ2-7, is DVKVTQSSRYLVKRTGEKVFLECVQDMDHENMFWYRQDPGLGLRLIYFSYDVKMKEKGDIPEGYSVSREKKERFSLILESASTNQTSMYLCASSGDSPGSYEQYFGPGTRLTVT.

Here the CDR3 reads CASKGLAGAKYEQYF. The V call is TRBV7-6, the J call TRBJ2-7; TCRdb indicates TRBD2, and absent DNA this call remains unverified. The CDR3 has 15 residues. CDR1 and CDR2 (germline): SGHVS, FNYEAQ. The complete variable domain, with remaining parts taken from reference TRBV7-6 and TRBJ2-7, reads GAGVSQSPRYKVTKRGQDVALRCDPISGHVSLYWYRQALGQGPEFLTYFNYEAQQDKSGLPNDRFSAERPEGSISTLTIQRTEQRDSAMYRCASKGLAGAKYEQYFGPGTRLTVT.